This T cell receptor beta chain originates from a study of regulatory dendritic cells for organ transplantation. Measured with immunoSEQ multiplex PCR; TCRdb has only the in-frame clones, and not every one. The sample has about 30,000 clones, around 80% seen once. On this clone itself: Its specificity is unknown.

CD4+ or CD8+ T cells were sorted as naive CD45RA+ or memory CD45RO+. Germline loops: CDR1 MNHNS, CDR2 SASEGT. V shed 2 bases, J shed 10 bases, and the junction held 5 bases outside the gene matches. The CDR3 has 13 residues. Whole-study results and caveats: The most alloreactive TCR clonotypes were found in resting memory CD8+ cells. Naive T cells showed high diversity, memory cells less, memory CD8+ least.

Material for sequencing was naive CD4+ T cells from blood. The subset was: CD45RA+ naive T cells. This TCR came from a human donor in good health. This rearrangement joins TRBV6-1 to TRBJ2-7; 10 nucleotides line up with TRBD1. The CDR3 DNA follows: TGTGCCAGCAGTGAATACGGGACAGGGGTTCAGTACTTC. This gives the protein CASSEYGTGVQYF.